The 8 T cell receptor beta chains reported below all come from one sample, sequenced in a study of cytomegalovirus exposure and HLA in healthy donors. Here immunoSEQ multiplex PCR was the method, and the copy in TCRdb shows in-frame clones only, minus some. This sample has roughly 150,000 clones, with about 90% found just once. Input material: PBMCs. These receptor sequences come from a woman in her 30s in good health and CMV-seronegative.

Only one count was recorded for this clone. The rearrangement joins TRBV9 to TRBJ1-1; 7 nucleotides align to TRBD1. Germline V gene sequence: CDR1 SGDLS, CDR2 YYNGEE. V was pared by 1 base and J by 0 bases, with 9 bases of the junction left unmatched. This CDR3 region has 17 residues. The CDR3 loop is CASSVTPGGQLNTEAFF. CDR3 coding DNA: TGTGCCAGCAGCGTAACACCAGGGGGACAATTGAACACTGAAGCTTTCTTT.

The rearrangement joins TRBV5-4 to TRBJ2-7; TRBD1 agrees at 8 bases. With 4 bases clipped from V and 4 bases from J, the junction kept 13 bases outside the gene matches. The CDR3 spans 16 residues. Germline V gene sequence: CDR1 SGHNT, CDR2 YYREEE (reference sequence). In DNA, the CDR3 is TGTGCCAGCAGCGCCAGCAGGGGGCCCAGTCAGTACGAGCAGTACTTC. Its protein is CASSASRGPSQYEQYF.

CDR3 coding DNA: TGTGCCAGCAGCGAAAAGCGCGAACCGACCTACGAGCAGTACTTC. Its protein is CASSEKREPTYEQYF. The chain carries TRBV6-5 and TRBJ2-7; D gene unclear. The CDR3 loop spans 15 amino acids. V was shortened by 6 bases and J by 2 bases, with 17 bases between the two germline ends. CDR1 and CDR2 from the germline V gene are MNHEY and SVGAGI.

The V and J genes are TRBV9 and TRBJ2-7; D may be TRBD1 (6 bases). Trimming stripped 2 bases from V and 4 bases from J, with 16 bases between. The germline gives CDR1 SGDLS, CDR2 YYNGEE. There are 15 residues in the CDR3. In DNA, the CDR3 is TGTGCCAGCAGCGTCAGACAGGCCCCAACATACGAGCAGTACTTC. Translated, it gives CASSVRQAPTYEQYF.

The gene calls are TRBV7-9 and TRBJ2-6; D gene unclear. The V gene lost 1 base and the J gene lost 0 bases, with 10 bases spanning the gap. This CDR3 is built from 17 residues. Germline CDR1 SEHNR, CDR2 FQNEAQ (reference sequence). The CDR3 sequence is CASSLGTITSGANVLTF. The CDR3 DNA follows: TGTGCCAGCAGCTTAGGGACGATAACCTCTGGGGCCAACGTCCTGACTTTC.

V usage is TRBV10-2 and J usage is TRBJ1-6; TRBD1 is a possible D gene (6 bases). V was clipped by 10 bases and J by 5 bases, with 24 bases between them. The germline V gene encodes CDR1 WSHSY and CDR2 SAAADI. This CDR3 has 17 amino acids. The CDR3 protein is CATLRGQYPGDNSPLHF. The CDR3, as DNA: TGCGCCACCTTAAGGGGACAATATCCCGGAGATAATTCACCCCTCCACTTT.

The CDR3 DNA sequence: TGCGCCAGTTTCTACGAGCAGTACTTC. Its protein product is CASFYEQYF. The chain links TRBV5-1 to TRBJ2-7, with D unclear. CDR3 length equals 9 residues. Deletions cut 8 bases from V and 3 bases from J, with 3 bases between. From germline, CDR1 is SGHRS and CDR2 YFSETQ.

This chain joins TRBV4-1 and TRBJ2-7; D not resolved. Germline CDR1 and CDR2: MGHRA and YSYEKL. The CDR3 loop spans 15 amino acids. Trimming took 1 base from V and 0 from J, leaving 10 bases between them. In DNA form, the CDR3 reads TGCGCCAGCAGCCAAGGAGTCTATAGCTCCTACGAGCAGTACTTC. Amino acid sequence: CASSQGVYSSYEQYF.